The clone carrying this T cell receptor (beta chain) was seen once. V lost 1 base and J lost 3; bases outside the gene matches: 3. Germline CDR1 is MNHNS and CDR2 is SASEGT. This CDR3 has 15 residues. This entry is derived from a study of blood T cell repertoires in COVID-19. Looking at the study overall: Collection of acute and convalescent COVID-19 samples took place in the United States, Italy and Spain.

Sequencing was performed with immunoSEQ multiplex PCR; in TCRdb, only in-frame clones are kept and a portion is missing. The sample yields over 200,000 clones, approximately 84% seen once. This TCR was recovered from a man aged 45-65 years with active or convalescent COVID-19. The J gene is TRBJ1-2, the V gene TRBV6-1; 9 nucleotides line up with TRBD1. Sequenced sample: peripheral blood. The CDR3 DNA sequence: TGTGCCAGCAGTGAAGACAGGGGGCGCGACTATGGCTACACCTTC. It translates to CASSEDRGRDYGYTF.